This T cell receptor beta chain originates from a study of blood T cells in healthy people across ages. The individuals who served as donors were healthy Caucasians living in Russia, aged roughly 6 to 95. It was 9.5 to 10 milliliters of peripheral blood that were drawn from each donor. A second PCR, run for about 7 to 12 cycles, used a sample-barcoded 5' primer plus a J-beta primer mix. One entry per CDR3 protein results from TCRdb running MiXCR on the 5' RACE reads. Of about 1.4 million distinct CDR3 sequences in the sample, approximately 63% were seen once. This CDR3 contains 13 residues. CDR1 is SQVTM, CDR2 ANQGSEA, per germline. Points on this clonotype: Its antigen is not identified. Compared with germline, one end of the junction differs, possibly owing to a read error.

Study observations and caveats: Underestimates were what the diversity estimates from one million T cells were considered to be.

Sequencing used blood. The receptor comes from a man in his late teens or twenties in good health. The chain is built from TRBV29-1 and TRBJ1-5; D remains ambiguous. The CDR3 DNA is TGCAGCGTTCTCGACAAGCGGAATCAGTCCCAGCATTTT. Translated: CSVLDKRNQSQHF.